The 27 T cell receptor beta chains below come from one sample, sequenced in a study of blood T cell repertoires in COVID-19. Method: immunoSEQ multiplex PCR; TCRdb's copy keeps in-frame clones and lacks some. Seen here are hundreds of thousands of clones, roughly nine tenths observed once, and the top ten hold around 3%. Specimen: peripheral blood. The receptor set was obtained from a man in his late teens or twenties with active or convalescent COVID-19.

V usage is TRBV19 and J usage is TRBJ1-6; 8 bases align to TRBD1. Germline V CDR1 and CDR2: LNHDA, SQIVND (reference sequence). This CDR3 comprises 17 residues. V lost 7 bases, J lost 2 bases, and 10 bases stayed unmatched. The CDR3 is CASKRAGGLTYNSPLHF. CDR3 DNA sequence: TGTGCCAGTAAGAGGGCAGGGGGCCTCACCTATAATTCACCCCTCCACTTT. Full variable domain (rest looked up from reference TRBV19 and TRBJ1-6): DGGITQSPKYLFRKEGQNVTLSCEQNLNHDAMYWYRQDPGQGLRLIYYSQIVNDFQKGDIAEGYSVSREKKESFPLTVTSAQKNPTAFYLCASKRAGGLTYNSPLHFGNGTRLTVT.

The chain joins TRBV7-2 to TRBJ1-5; tentative D call: TRBD1 (6 bases). Germline values: CDR1 SGHTA, CDR2 FQGNSA. This CDR3 contains 15 residues. V was clipped by 1 base and J by 5 bases, with 12 bases between them. The CDR3 DNA follows: TGTGCCAGCAGCTTAGAGGACAGTTTCTATCAGCCCCAGCATTTT. Protein sequence: CASSLEDSFYQPQHF.

The chain links TRBV2 to TRBJ2-2; D is perhaps TRBD2 (6 bases). The CDR3 runs to 14 residues. In germline, CDR1 is SNHLY, CDR2 FYNNEI. V lost 6 bases and J lost 4, with 12 bases in between. CDR3 in amino acids: CASRRDALTGELFF. CDR3 sequence (DNA): TGTGCCAGCAGGCGGGACGCTCTCACCGGGGAGCTGTTTTTT.

This chain connects TRBV7-2 to TRBJ2-3; 14 nucleotides match TRBD2. This CDR3 spans 15 amino acids. V shed 5 bases, J shed 6 bases, and the junction held 4 bases outside the gene matches. Germline-derived CDR1 and CDR2 are SGHTA and FQGNSA. CDR3 bases: TGTGCCAGCAGCCCGGGACTAGCGGGAGTCGATACGCAGTATTTT. This encodes CASSPGLAGVDTQYF.

The V and J genes are TRBV19 and TRBJ2-3, with 10 nucleotides matching TRBD2. The CDR3 is 17 amino acids. Germline V gene lookup returns CDR1 LNHDA and CDR2 SQIVND (reference sequence). After removal of 5 bases from V and 7 bases from J, the junction contained 15 bases not matched to a gene. The CDR3 DNA follows: TGTGCCAGTAGTGTATTCCTACTAGCGGGGAAGGGAAATACGCAGTATTTT. This gives the protein CASSVFLLAGKGNTQYF.

The chain couples TRBV28 to TRBJ2-1; 10 positions agree with TRBD1. The length of the CDR3 is 15 residues. Unmatched junction bases numbered 8, after V lost 8 bases and J lost 4 bases. Germline values: CDR1 MDHEN, CDR2 SYDVKM. CDR3 nucleotides: TGTGCCAGCGATTACGGGACAGGGGAATACAATGAGCAGTTCTTC. This translates into CASDYGTGEYNEQFF.

The rearrangement links TRBV5-1 to TRBJ2-5; 7 bases line up with TRBD2. Trimming removed 7 bases from V and 7 bases from J; junction bases left unmatched: 7. The CDR3 is 12 amino acids. The germline V gene encodes CDR1 SGHRS and CDR2 YFSETQ. The CDR3 region has the DNA TGCGCCAGCCGGGGGGAGCACGGGACCCAGTACTTC. It specifies CASRGEHGTQYF.

The rearrangement joins TRBV18 to TRBJ2-2; a weak D match, TRBD1 (6 bases). This CDR3 contains 15 residues. Trimming took off 3 bases at V and 3 bases at J, with 11 bases between the two ends. Germline values: CDR1 KGHSH, CDR2 LQKENI. This CDR3 reads CASSPVYRDTGELFF. CDR3 coding DNA: TGTGCCAGCTCACCGGTTTACAGGGACACCGGGGAGCTGTTTTTT.

This rearrangement joins TRBV27 to TRBJ2-1, with 7 nucleotides matching TRBD1. Trimming at V came to 3 bases and at J to 3 bases, leaving 5 bases not matched to a gene. This CDR3 spans 15 amino acids. The germline V gene encodes CDR1 MNHEY and CDR2 SMNVEV (reference sequence). CDR3: CASSFSRGSYNEQFF. CDR3 nucleotide sequence: TGTGCCAGCAGTTTCTCCAGGGGGAGCTACAATGAGCAGTTCTTC.

In its sample, this clone was seen a few times. Other DNA sequences in this specimen translate into the identical CDR3. CDR3 region: CASSLGQIAKNIQYF. The CDR3 bases are TGTGCCAGCAGTTTAGGACAGATAGCCAAAAACATTCAGTACTTC. The rearrangement joins TRBV28 to TRBJ2-4; D may be TRBD1 (6 bases). The V end was cut by 2 bases, the J end by 0 bases, with 8 bases between. The CDR3 extends over 15 amino acids. CDR1 MDHEN and CDR2 SYDVKM come from the germline V gene.

The chain combines TRBV9 with TRBJ1-1; TRBD1 aligns across 9 bases. Germline V gene sequence: CDR1 SGDLS, CDR2 YYNGEE. V trimming: 0 bases; J trimming: 3 bases; junction bases outside the gene matches: 9. This CDR3 has 17 amino acids. In DNA form, the CDR3 reads TGTGCCAGCAGCGTAGGGGTTGCGGACAGGGGAGACACTGAAGCTTTCTTT. Amino acids: CASSVGVADRGDTEAFF.

The V and J genes are TRBV9 and TRBJ2-3; tentatively, D is TRBD2 (5 bases). CDR1 and CDR2 (germline): SGDLS, YYNGEE. Deletions cut 3 bases from V and 0 bases from J, with 14 bases between. CDR3 length equals 16 residues. CDR3: CASSAVGGSSTDTQYF. CDR3 coding DNA: TGTGCCAGCAGCGCAGTTGGCGGGTCTAGCACAGATACGCAGTATTTT.

The gene calls are TRBV5-5 and TRBJ1-1, with D hard to call. The germline gives CDR1 SGHKS, CDR2 YYEKEE (reference sequence). The V and J ends lost 0 bases and 8 bases respectively, with 14 bases between them. The CDR3 totals 14 residues. The CDR3 DNA reads TGTGCCAGCAGCTTGGGTACGGGAAAGATCGAAGCTTTCTTT. Amino acid sequence: CASSLGTGKIEAFF.

The rearrangement joins TRBV5-1 to TRBJ2-1, with D uncertain. Germline CDR1 and CDR2: SGHRS and YFSETQ. V dropped 2 bases and J dropped 7 bases, with 10 bases sitting between them. The CDR3 consists of 13 residues. CDR3 protein: CASSFFIENEQFF. The CDR3 DNA follows: TGCGCCAGCAGCTTTTTTATCGAGAATGAGCAGTTCTTC.

This chain joins TRBV24-1 and TRBJ2-1; 9 nucleotides align to TRBD1. The CDR3 has 14 residues. CDR1 is KGHDR, CDR2 SFDVKD, per germline. The junction had 1 base not matched to a gene; V was cut back by 8 bases and J by 0 bases. Here the CDR3 reads CATTTGGSYNEQFF. Written as DNA, the CDR3 is TGTGCCACCACGACAGGGGGCTCCTACAATGAGCAGTTCTTC.

This clone came up a few times. The chain links TRBV2 to TRBJ1-4; D call uncertain. Between the trimmed V and J ends, which lost 5 bases and 8 bases, there was a span of 18 bases. This CDR3 region has 15 residues. CDR1 is SNHLY, CDR2 FYNNEI, per germline. The CDR3, as DNA: TGTGCCAGCAGTAGTACCGGAGGAAGTTACGAAAAACTGTTTTTT. It specifies CASSSTGGSYEKLFF.

V gene TRBV6-5 combines with J gene TRBJ1-6; D not resolved. The CDR3 length is 14 residues. The germline gives CDR1 MNHEY, CDR2 SVGAGI. Between the trimmed V and J ends, which lost 6 bases and 0 bases, there was a span of 6 bases. Written as DNA, the CDR3 is TGTGCCAGCAGGAAGAGCTCCTATAATTCACCCCTCCACTTT. Translated, it gives CASRKSSYNSPLHF.

The rearrangement links TRBV11-2 to TRBJ2-1; no firm D call. CDR3 length: 14 residues. Germline CDR1 and CDR2: SGHAT and FQNNGV. The V end was cut by 5 bases, the J end by 3 bases, with 11 bases between. Here the CDR3 reads CASSPSTFYNEQFF. CDR3 nucleotides: TGTGCCAGCAGCCCTAGTACCTTCTACAATGAGCAGTTCTTC.

V gene TRBV29-1 combines with J gene TRBJ2-7; 12 nucleotides agree with TRBD2. The ends lost 7 bases at V and 0 bases at J; junction bases unmatched: 10. Germline CDR1 is SQVTM and CDR2 is ANQGSEA. CDR3 length equals 16 residues. As DNA, the CDR3 is TGCAGCGCTTCAGGACTAGCGGGACCCAGCTCCTACGAGCAGTACTTC. Protein: CSASGLAGPSSYEQYF.

DNA of the CDR3: TGTGCCAGCAGTCTGGGGACTAGCCCCGGGGAGCTGTTTTTT. It specifies CASSLGTSPGELFF. This sequence joins TRBV28 and TRBJ2-2; 9 bases are shared with TRBD2. This CDR3 is 14 amino acids long. Germline loops: CDR1 MDHEN, CDR2 SYDVKM. Unmatched junction bases numbered 4, after V lost 5 bases and J lost 6 bases.

DNA for the CDR3: TGTGCCAGCAGTTTACCGGGAGAACAGCCCCAGCATTTT. Amino acids: CASSLPGEQPQHF. This chain links TRBV27 with TRBJ1-5; D is ambiguous. The CDR3 is 13 residues long. V was pared by 2 bases and J by 7 bases, with 9 bases between. Germline V CDR1 and CDR2: MNHEY, SMNVEV (reference sequence).

This chain uses TRBV19 with TRBJ1-2, with TRBD1 matching 10 bases. The CDR3 sequence is 15 residues long. Germline loops: CDR1 LNHDA, CDR2 SQIVND (reference sequence). V lost 6 bases and J lost 3; bases outside the gene matches: 7. CDR3 loop: CASSEAGTGDYGYTF. The DNA for the CDR3 is TGTGCCAGTAGCGAGGCCGGGACAGGGGACTATGGCTACACCTTC.

The chain carries TRBV6-2 or TRBV6-3 and TRBJ2-3; TRBD2 matches 12 bases. The J segment lost 0 bases and the V segment lost 0 bases, leaving 4 bases of the junction unmatched. Germline V CDR1 and CDR2: MNHEY, SVGEGT. The CDR3 is made up of 18 amino acids. The CDR3 region has the DNA TGTGCCAGCAGTTACTCGACTAGCGGGGGCCTCAGCACAGATACGCAGTATTTT. Protein sequence: CASSYSTSGGLSTDTQYF.

The rearrangement uses TRBV5-6 and TRBJ1-6, with D uncertain. The CDR3 has 14 residues. Germline CDR1 SGHDT, CDR2 YYEEEE. V gave up 4 bases and J gave up 8 bases, with 13 bases separating them. CDR3: CASSLSGGDSPLHF. The CDR3, as DNA: TGTGCCAGCAGCCTGTCGGGTGGTGATTCACCCCTCCACTTT.

The rearrangement links TRBV27 to TRBJ2-5, with TRBD2 identical over 9 bases. The CDR3 is made up of 15 amino acids. CDR1 and CDR2 (germline): MNHEY, SMNVEV (reference sequence). Unmatched junction bases numbered 5, after V lost 6 bases and J lost 0 bases. The CDR3 DNA reads TGTGCCAGCAGGGTAACTAGCGGGTACCAAGAGACCCAGTACTTC. Amino acid sequence: CASRVTSGYQETQYF.

The chain links TRBV10-2 to TRBJ2-1; 13 bases match TRBD2. The V gene's germline CDR1 is WSHSY and CDR2 SAAADI. Germline trimming cut 4 bases from V and 1 base from J; bases unmatched to any gene: 4. CDR3 length equals 17 residues. CDR3 sequence reads: CASSGGLAGVSYNEQFF. Here the CDR3 DNA reads TGCGCCAGCAGTGGTGGACTAGCGGGAGTTTCCTACAATGAGCAGTTCTTC.

This chain connects TRBV5-1 to TRBJ2-5; no definite D call. V lost 4 bases and J 2 bases, leaving 12 bases between the germline ends. The CDR3 totals 14 residues. CDR1 is SGHRS and CDR2 is YFSETQ in the germline V gene. CDR3 DNA sequence: TGCGCCAGCAGCCCCGGGTTGATTCAAGAGACCCAGTACTTC. Translating gives CASSPGLIQETQYF.